This T cell receptor (beta chain) was sequenced in a study of blood T cell repertoires in COVID-19. Study-wide background: COVID-19 samples, acute and convalescent, were from the United States, Italy and Spain. T cells, B-cell-depleted T cells, or PBMCs supplied cDNA or gDNA.

As processed by the authors: Scientists estimated how many nucleated cells there were by amplifying reference gene primers. The table came from immunoSEQ multiplex PCR; TCRdb's copy has only in-frame clones and leaves some out. D and trimming were read from the DNA, whereas the V and J calls and clone size are those reported in that table. The data hold about 180,000 clones, with approximately 78% observed a single time. Seattle researchers signed up patients amid active infection and tracked them longitudinally. The length of the CDR3 is 14 residues. Germline values: CDR1 SGHNT, CDR2 YENEEA. Between the trimmed V and J ends, which lost 1 base and 7 bases, there was a span of 8 bases.

Sequencing was done on a sample of peripheral blood. The genes are TRBV11-3 and TRBJ1-6; D remains unclear. This receptor was taken from a woman older than 75 with COVID-19, enrolled during active disease. In DNA, the CDR3 is TGTGCCAGCAGCTTAGGGGCGGGGAATTCACCCCTCCACTTT. It specifies CASSLGAGNSPLHF.